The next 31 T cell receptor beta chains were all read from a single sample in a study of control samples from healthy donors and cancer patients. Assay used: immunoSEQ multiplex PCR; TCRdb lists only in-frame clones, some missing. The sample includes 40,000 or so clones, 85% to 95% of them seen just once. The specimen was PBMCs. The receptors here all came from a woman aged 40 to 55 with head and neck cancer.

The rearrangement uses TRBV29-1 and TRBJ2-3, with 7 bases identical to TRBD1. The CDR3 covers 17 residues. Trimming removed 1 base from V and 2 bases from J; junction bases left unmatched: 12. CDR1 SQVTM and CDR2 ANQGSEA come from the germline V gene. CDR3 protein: CSVEGGTGQLITDTQYF. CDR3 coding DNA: TGCAGCGTTGAAGGGGGGACGGGACAGCTTATCACAGATACGCAGTATTTT.

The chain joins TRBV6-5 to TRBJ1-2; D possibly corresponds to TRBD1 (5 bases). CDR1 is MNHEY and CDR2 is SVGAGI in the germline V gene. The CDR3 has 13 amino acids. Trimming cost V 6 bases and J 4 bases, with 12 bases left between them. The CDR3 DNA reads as TGTGCCAGCAGCCCCGACAGCCCCTATGGCTACACCTTC. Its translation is CASSPDSPYGYTF.

In DNA, the CDR3 is TGTGCCAGCAGCGTAGCAGGCTATGGCTACACCTTC. As protein: CASSVAGYGYTF. The rearrangement links TRBV9 to TRBJ1-2; D not certain. The CDR3 covers 12 residues. CDR1 and CDR2 (germline): SGDLS, YYNGEE. V was pared by 0 bases and J by 4 bases, with 4 bases between.

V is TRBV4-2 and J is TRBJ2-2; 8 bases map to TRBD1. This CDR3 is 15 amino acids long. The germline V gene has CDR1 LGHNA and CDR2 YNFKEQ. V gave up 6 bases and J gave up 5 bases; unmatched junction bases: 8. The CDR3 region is CASRFDRGSTGELFF. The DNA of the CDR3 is TGTGCCAGCAGGTTTGACAGGGGTAGTACCGGGGAGCTGTTTTTT.

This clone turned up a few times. CDR3: CATSRGQGVKDQYF. In nucleotides, the CDR3 is TGTGCCACCAGCAGGGGACAGGGTGTAAAGGACCAGTACTTC. The rearrangement links TRBV15 to TRBJ2-5; 9 positions match TRBD1. CDR3 length equals 14 residues. The junction had 9 bases not matched to a gene; V was cut back by 3 bases and J by 10 bases. From germline, CDR1 is LNHNV and CDR2 YYDKDF (reference sequence).

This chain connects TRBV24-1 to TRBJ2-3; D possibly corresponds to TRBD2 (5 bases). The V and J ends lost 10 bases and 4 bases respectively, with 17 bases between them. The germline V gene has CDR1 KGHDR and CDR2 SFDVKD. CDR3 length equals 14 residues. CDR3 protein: CATPDPAGADTQYF. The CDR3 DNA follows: TGTGCCACTCCTGACCCAGCCGGGGCAGATACGCAGTATTTT.

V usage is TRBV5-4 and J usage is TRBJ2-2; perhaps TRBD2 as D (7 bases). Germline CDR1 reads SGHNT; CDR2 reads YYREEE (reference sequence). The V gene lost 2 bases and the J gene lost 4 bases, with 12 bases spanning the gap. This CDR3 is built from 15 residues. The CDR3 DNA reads TGTGCCAGCAGCTTACGGGGGGCGCCCACCGGGGAGCTGTTTTTT. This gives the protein CASSLRGAPTGELFF.

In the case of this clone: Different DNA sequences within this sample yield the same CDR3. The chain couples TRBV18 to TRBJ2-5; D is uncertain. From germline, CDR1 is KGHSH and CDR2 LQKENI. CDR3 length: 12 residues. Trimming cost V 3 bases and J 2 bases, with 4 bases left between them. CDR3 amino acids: CASSPLQETQYF. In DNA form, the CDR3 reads TGTGCCAGCTCACCTTTACAAGAGACCCAGTACTTC.

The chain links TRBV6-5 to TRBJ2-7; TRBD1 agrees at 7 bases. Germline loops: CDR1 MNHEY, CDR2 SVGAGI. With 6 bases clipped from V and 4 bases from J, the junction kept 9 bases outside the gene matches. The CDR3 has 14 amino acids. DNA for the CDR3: TGTGCCAGCAGCCCAGAGAGGGGGCCGTACGAGCAGTACTTC. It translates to CASSPERGPYEQYF.

CDR3 nucleotides: TGCGCCAGCGGACCGGGGGGTTCAAACACTGAAGCTTTCTTT. Amino acids: CASGPGGSNTEAFF. The V call is TRBV5-1, the J call TRBJ1-1; the D gene is possibly TRBD1 (5 bases). This CDR3 region has 14 residues. Germline-derived CDR1 and CDR2 are SGHRS and YFSETQ. V lost 7 bases to trimming and J lost 2 bases, with 15 bases between them.

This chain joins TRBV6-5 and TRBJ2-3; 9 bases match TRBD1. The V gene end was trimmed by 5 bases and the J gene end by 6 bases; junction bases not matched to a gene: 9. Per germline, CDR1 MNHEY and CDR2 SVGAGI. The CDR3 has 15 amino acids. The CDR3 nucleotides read TGTGCCAGCAGTATAAGTACAGGGGGCCCCGATACGCAGTATTTT. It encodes CASSISTGGPDTQYF.

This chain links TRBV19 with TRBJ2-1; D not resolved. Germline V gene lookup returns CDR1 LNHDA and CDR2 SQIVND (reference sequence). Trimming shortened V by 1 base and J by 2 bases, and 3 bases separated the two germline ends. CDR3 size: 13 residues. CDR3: CASSIVTYNEQFF. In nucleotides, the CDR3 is TGTGCCAGTAGTATAGTGACCTACAATGAGCAGTTCTTC.

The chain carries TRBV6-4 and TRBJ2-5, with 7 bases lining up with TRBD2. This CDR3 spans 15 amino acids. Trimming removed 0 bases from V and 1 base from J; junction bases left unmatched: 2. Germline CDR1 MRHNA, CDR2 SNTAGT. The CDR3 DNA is TGTGCCAGCAGTGACTCAGCGGGGAGCCAAGAGACCCAGTACTTC. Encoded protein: CASSDSAGSQETQYF.

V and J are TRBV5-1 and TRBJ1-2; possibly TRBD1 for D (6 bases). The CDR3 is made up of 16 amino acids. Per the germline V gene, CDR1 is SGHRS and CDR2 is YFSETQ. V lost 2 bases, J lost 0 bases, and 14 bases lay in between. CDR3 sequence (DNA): TGCGCCAGCAGCTTTGGGGGCGCGCACGCTAACTATGGCTACACCTTC. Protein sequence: CASSFGGAHANYGYTF.

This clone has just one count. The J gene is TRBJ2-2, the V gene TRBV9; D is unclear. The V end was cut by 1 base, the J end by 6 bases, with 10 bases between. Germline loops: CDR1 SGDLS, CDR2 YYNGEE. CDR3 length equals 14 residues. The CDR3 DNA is TGTGCCAGCAGCGTAAGACCCGTTCCCGGGGAGCTGTTTTTT. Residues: CASSVRPVPGELFF.

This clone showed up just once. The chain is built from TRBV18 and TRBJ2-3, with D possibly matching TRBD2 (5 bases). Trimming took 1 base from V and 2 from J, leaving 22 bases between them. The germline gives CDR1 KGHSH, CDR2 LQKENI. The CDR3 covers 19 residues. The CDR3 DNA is TGTGCCAGCTCACCACGGTCCCCTCGAGAGGGCCGGGTCACAGATACGCAGTATTTT. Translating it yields CASSPRSPREGRVTDTQYF.

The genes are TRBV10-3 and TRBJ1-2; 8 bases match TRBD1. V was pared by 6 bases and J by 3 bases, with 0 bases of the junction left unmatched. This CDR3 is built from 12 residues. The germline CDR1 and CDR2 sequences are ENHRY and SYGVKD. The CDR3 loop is CAIRGQDYGYTF. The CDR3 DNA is TGTGCCATCAGGGGACAGGACTATGGCTACACCTTC.

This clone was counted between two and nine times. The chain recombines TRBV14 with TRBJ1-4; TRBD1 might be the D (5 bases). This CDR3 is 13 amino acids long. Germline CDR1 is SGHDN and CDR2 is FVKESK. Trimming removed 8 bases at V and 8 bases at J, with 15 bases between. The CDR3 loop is CASPGTRWEKLFF. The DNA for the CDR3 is TGTGCCAGCCCCGGGACCCGGTGGGAAAAACTGTTTTTT.

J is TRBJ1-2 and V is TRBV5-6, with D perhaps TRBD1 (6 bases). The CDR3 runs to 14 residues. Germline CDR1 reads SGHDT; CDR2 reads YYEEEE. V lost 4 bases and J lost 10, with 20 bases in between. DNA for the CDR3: TGTGCCAGCAGCGTACAGGGCCTAGAGAGTGTCTACACCTTC. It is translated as CASSVQGLESVYTF.

The CDR3 here is CATSDLGRGYTF. The CDR3 DNA sequence: TGTGCCACCAGTGATTTGGGAAGAGGCTACACCTTC. The chain couples TRBV24-1 to TRBJ1-2, with D hard to call. CDR3 length equals 12 residues. The V gene's germline CDR1 is KGHDR and CDR2 SFDVKD. The germline V and J ends were trimmed by 0 bases and 8 bases, with 6 bases remaining between them.

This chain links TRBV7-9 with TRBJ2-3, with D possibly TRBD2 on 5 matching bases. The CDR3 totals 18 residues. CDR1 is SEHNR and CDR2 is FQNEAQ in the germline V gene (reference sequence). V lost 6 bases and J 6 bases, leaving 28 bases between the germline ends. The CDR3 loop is CASSHTVSGTSVMDTQYF. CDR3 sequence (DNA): TGTGCCAGCAGTCACACCGTGAGCGGCACATCAGTTATGGATACGCAGTATTTT. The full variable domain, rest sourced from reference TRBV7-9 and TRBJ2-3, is DTGVSQNPRHKITKRGQNVTFRCDPISEHNRLYWYRQTLGQGPEFLTYFQNEAQLEKSRLLSDRFSAERPKGSFSTLEIQRTEQGDSAMYLCASSHTVSGTSVMDTQYFGPGTRLTVL.

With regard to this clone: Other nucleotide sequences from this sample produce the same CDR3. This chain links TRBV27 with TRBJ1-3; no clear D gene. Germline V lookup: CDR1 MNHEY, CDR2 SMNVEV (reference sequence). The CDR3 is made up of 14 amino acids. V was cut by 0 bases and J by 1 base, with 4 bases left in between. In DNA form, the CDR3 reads TGTGCCAGCAGTTTATCAGGGTCTGGAAACACCATATATTTT. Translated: CASSLSGSGNTIYF.

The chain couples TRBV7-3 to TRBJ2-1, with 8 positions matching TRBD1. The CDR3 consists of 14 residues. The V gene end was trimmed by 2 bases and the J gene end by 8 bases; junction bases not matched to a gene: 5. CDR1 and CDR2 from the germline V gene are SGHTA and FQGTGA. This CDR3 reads CASSLVQGADEQFF. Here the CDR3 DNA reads TGTGCCAGCAGCTTAGTCCAGGGGGCTGATGAGCAGTTCTTC. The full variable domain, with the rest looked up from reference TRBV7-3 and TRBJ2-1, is GAGVSQTPSNKVTEKGKYVELRCDPISGHTALYWYRQSLGQGPEFLIYFQGTGAADDSGLPNDRFFAVRPEGSVSTLKIQRTERGDSAVYLCASSLVQGADEQFFGPGTRLTVL.

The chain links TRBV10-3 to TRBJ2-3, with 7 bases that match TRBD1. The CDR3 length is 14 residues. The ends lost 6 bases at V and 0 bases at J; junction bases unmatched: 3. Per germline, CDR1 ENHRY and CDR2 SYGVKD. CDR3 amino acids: CAISGQVSTDTQYF. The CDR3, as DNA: TGTGCCATCAGCGGACAGGTTAGCACAGATACGCAGTATTTT.

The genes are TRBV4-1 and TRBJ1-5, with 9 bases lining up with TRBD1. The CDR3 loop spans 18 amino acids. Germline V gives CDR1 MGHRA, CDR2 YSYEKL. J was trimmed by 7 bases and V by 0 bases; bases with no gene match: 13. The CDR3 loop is CASSQDRTGVGTQQPQHF. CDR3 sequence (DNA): TGCGCCAGCAGCCAAGACAGGACAGGGGTGGGGACACAACAGCCCCAGCATTTT.

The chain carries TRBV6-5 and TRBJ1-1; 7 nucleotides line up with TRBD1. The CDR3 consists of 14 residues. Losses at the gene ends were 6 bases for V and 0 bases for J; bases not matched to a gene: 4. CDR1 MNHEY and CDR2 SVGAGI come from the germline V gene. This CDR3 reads CASRGDRMNTEAFF. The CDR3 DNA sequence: TGTGCCAGCAGGGGGGACAGAATGAACACTGAAGCTTTCTTT.

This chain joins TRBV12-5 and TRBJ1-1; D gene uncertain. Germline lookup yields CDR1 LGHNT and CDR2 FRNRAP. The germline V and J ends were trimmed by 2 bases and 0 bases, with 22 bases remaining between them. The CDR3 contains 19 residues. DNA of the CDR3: TGTGCTAGTGGTTTGTCTTTCATTGTGGCAGCAGGTGTGAACACTGAAGCTTTCTTT. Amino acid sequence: CASGLSFIVAAGVNTEAFF.

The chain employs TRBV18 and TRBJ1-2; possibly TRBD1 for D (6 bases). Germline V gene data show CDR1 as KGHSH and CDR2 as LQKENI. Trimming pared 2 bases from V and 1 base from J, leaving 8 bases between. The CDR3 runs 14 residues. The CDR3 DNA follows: TGTGCCAGCTCACCAGAACAGGGTAACTATGGCTACACCTTC. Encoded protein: CASSPEQGNYGYTF.

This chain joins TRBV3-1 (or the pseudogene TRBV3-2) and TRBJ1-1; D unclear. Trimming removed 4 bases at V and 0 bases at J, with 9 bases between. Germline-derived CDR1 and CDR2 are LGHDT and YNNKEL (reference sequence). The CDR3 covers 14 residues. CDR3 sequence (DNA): TGTGCCAGCAGCCCCCAGGCCTTGAACACTGAAGCTTTCTTT. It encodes CASSPQALNTEAFF.

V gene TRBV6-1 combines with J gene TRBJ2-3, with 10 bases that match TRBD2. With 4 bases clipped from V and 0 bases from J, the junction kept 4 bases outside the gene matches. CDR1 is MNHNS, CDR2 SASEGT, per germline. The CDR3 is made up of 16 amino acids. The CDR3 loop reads CASSVLAGESTDTQYF. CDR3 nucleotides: TGTGCCAGCAGTGTCCTAGCGGGGGAGAGCACAGATACGCAGTATTTT.

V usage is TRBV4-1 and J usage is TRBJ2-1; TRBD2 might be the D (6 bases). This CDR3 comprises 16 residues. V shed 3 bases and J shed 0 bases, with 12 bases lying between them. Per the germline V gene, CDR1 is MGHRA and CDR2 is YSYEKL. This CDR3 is CASSHRGGSSYNEQFF. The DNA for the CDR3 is TGCGCCAGCAGCCACCGCGGAGGGAGCTCCTACAATGAGCAGTTCTTC.